Shown below are 25 T cell receptor beta chains from a single sample sequenced in a study of control samples from healthy donors and cancer patients. Data came from immunoSEQ multiplex PCR; TCRdb stores just in-frame clones and leaves some out. The data hold about 160,000 clones, with nearly 96% observed a single time. Material: blood. The receptors here all came from a woman aged 30 to 39 in good health.

This chain uses TRBV30 with TRBJ2-1, with 7 bases that match TRBD1. After removal of 5 bases from V and 4 bases from J, the junction contained 11 bases not matched to a gene. The CDR3 is made up of 15 amino acids. From germline, CDR1 is GTSNPN and CDR2 SVGIG (reference sequence). The CDR3 spells CAWEPDRRDYNEQFF. CDR3 coding DNA: TGTGCCTGGGAACCGGACAGGAGAGATTACAATGAGCAGTTCTTC.

The chain recombines TRBV18 with TRBJ2-1; 15 nucleotides line up with TRBD2. Per germline, CDR1 KGHSH and CDR2 LQKENI. V gave up 6 bases and J gave up 7 bases; unmatched junction bases: 7. CDR3 size: 16 residues. CDR3 bases: TGTGCCAGCTCCTCTCGGACTAGCGGGAGGGCTAATGAGCAGTTCTTC. Translation gives CASSSRTSGRANEQFF.

About this clone: Other DNA sequences of this sample code for an identical CDR3. V and J are TRBV18 and TRBJ1-5; the D gene is possibly TRBD1 (5 bases). The CDR3 has 14 amino acids. Trimming pared 2 bases from V and 7 bases from J, leaving 12 bases between. Germline assignment: CDR1 KGHSH and CDR2 LQKENI. DNA for the CDR3: TGTGCCAGCTCACCAGGGACGGGGAAGCAGCCCCAGCATTTT. Protein: CASSPGTGKQPQHF.

V gene TRBV12-3 or TRBV12-4 combines with J gene TRBJ1-2; no reliable D call. Between the trimmed V and J ends, which lost 7 bases and 0 bases, there was a span of 6 bases. The CDR3 loop spans 12 amino acids. DNA of the CDR3: TGTGCCAGCACCTCCTCTAACTATGGCTACACCTTC. As protein: CASTSSNYGYTF.

In DNA, the CDR3 is TGTGCCAGTGCTGCCCCGGAAGGCTACACCTTC. As protein: CASAAPEGYTF. The rearrangement joins TRBV28 to TRBJ1-2; unclear D gene. The germline gives CDR1 MDHEN, CDR2 SYDVKM. This CDR3 region has 11 residues. V was cut by 9 bases and J by 8 bases, with 13 bases left in between.

This clone was detected only once. The chain couples TRBV25-1 to TRBJ1-6; D may be TRBD1 (5 bases). CDR3 length: 16 residues. With 5 bases removed from V and 7 bases from J, the gap between germline ends came to 18 bases. Germline assignment: CDR1 MGHDK and CDR2 SYGVNS. The DNA of the CDR3 is TGTGCCAGCAGTCAGTCCGGGGGGGTGCGGAATTCACCCCTCCACTTT. It specifies CASSQSGGVRNSPLHF.

The rearrangement links TRBV19 to TRBJ2-7; 7 bases fit TRBD1. This CDR3 region has 14 residues. Germline lookup yields CDR1 LNHDA and CDR2 SQIVND (reference sequence). Trimming cost V 4 bases and J 1 base; bases outside gene matches: 4. CDR3 protein: CASSNDRVSYEQYF. CDR3 sequence (DNA): TGTGCCAGTAGTAACGACAGGGTGTCCTACGAGCAGTACTTC.

This clone was recorded only once. The chain carries TRBV6-1 and TRBJ1-2; D is ambiguous. The V gene's germline CDR1 is MNHNS and CDR2 SASEGT. The CDR3 is made up of 14 amino acids. V lost 1 base, J lost 7 bases, and 13 bases lay in between. CDR3 sequence reads: CASSEGLGFSGYTF. CDR3 nucleotide sequence: TGTGCCAGCAGTGAAGGCCTGGGTTTCTCTGGCTACACCTTC.

The rearrangement links TRBV3-1 (or the pseudogene TRBV3-2) to TRBJ2-2, with 10 bases fitting TRBD1. Germline lookup yields CDR1 LGHDT and CDR2 YNNKEL (reference sequence). V lost 2 bases to trimming and J lost 0 bases; unmatched junction nucleotides: 6. The CDR3 contains 18 residues. In DNA, the CDR3 is TGTGCCAGCAGCCAATGGGGACAGGGGTTCGCGAACACCGGGGAGCTGTTTTTT. Its translation: CASSQWGQGFANTGELFF.

The CDR3 DNA is TGCGCCAGCAGCCAAGTTCCAGGGGACTATGGCTACACCTTC. Its protein is CASSQVPGDYGYTF. The gene calls are TRBV4-1 and TRBJ1-2; TRBD1 is a possible D gene (6 bases). The CDR3 consists of 14 residues. Per germline, CDR1 MGHRA and CDR2 YSYEKL. The V end lost 1 base, the J end lost 3 bases, and 9 bases lay between the germline ends.

J is TRBJ1-5 and V is TRBV21-1. TRBV21-1 is designated a pseudogene. CDR3 length equals 15 residues. For the CDR3, the DNA is TGTGCCAGCAGCAAAGGGAGAGCCGGCAATCAGCCCCAGCATTTT. Protein: CASSKGRAGNQPQHF.

This clone was observed a single time. The V gene is TRBV5-4, the J gene TRBJ2-5; the match to TRBD2 covers 14 bases. Germline lookup yields CDR1 SGHNT and CDR2 YYREEE (reference sequence). J lost 5 bases, V lost 4 bases, and 10 bases had no gene match. The CDR3 length is 17 residues. DNA of the CDR3: TGTGCCAGCAGCCAACCGGGACTAGCGGGAGTACAGGAGACCCAGTACTTC. Residues: CASSQPGLAGVQETQYF. Full variable domain (rest looked up from reference TRBV5-4 and TRBJ2-5): ETGVTQSPTHLIKTRGQQVTLRCSSQSGHNTVSWYQQALGQGPQFIFQYYREEENGRGNFPPRFSGLQFPNYSSELNVNALELDDSALYLCASSQPGLAGVQETQYFGPGTRLLVL.

The chain carries TRBV27 and TRBJ2-2; 9 nucleotides line up with TRBD1. Unmatched junction bases numbered 8, after V lost 1 base and J lost 8 bases. The CDR3 extends over 16 amino acids. Looked up from germline, CDR1 is MNHEY and CDR2 is SMNVEV (reference sequence). CDR3 sequence (DNA): TGTGCCAGCAGTTTATTTCCGGGGACAGGGCTTGGGGAGCTGTTTTTT. It specifies CASSLFPGTGLGELFF.

The chain employs TRBV5-6 and TRBJ2-3, with TRBD1 as a possible D gene (6 bases). The CDR3 runs to 14 residues. V lost 2 bases and J lost 2, with 9 bases in between. Germline V gives CDR1 SGHDT, CDR2 YYEEEE. In nucleotides, the CDR3 is TGTGCCAGCAGCTTACAGGGTTACACAGATACGCAGTATTTT. Amino acids: CASSLQGYTDTQYF. The whole variable domain, filled in from reference TRBV5-6 and TRBJ2-3, reads DAGVTQSPTHLIKTRGQQVTLRCSPKSGHDTVSWYQQALGQGPQFIFQYYEEEERQRGNFPDRFSGHQFPNYSSELNVNALLLGDSALYLCASSLQGYTDTQYFGPGTRLTVL.

This sequence joins TRBV19 and TRBJ1-1; D call uncertain. CDR1 is LNHDA and CDR2 is SQIVND in the germline V gene (reference sequence). V gave up 2 bases and J gave up 4 bases, with 11 bases separating them. CDR3 length equals 14 residues. CDR3 nucleotide sequence: TGTGCCAGTAGTATAAAGGGTCGGGTCACTGAAGCTTTCTTT. Translated: CASSIKGRVTEAFF.

V and J are TRBV6-1 and TRBJ1-5; no definite D call. CDR1 MNHNS and CDR2 SASEGT come from the germline V gene. The germline V and J ends were trimmed by 5 bases and 7 bases, with 12 bases remaining between them. The CDR3 is 13 amino acids. CDR3 nucleotide sequence: TGTGCCAGCAGTAAACAGCCGGCGCAGCCCCAGCATTTT. Translation: CASSKQPAQPQHF.

V is TRBV19 and J is TRBJ2-7; D is perhaps TRBD2 (6 bases). Trimming left V 0 bases short and J 7 bases short, with 13 bases between. Germline V lookup: CDR1 LNHDA, CDR2 SQIVND (reference sequence). The CDR3 runs to 14 residues. This CDR3 is CASSIEGEAEEQYF. The CDR3 DNA sequence: TGTGCCAGTAGTATAGAGGGGGAGGCAGAGGAGCAGTACTTC.

This clone was seen once. The chain joins TRBV7-9 to TRBJ2-3; the D is unclear. With 4 bases removed from V and 0 bases from J, the gap between germline ends came to 14 bases. This CDR3 has 16 residues. Germline CDR1 SEHNR, CDR2 FQNEAQ (reference sequence). Here the CDR3 DNA reads TGTGCCAGCAGCTCCCGTTACCGGGCTAGCACAGATACGCAGTATTTT. Encoded protein: CASSSRYRASTDTQYF.

This chain joins TRBV5-5 and TRBJ2-7; D is possibly TRBD1 (6 bases). CDR1 is SGHKS and CDR2 is YYEKEE in the germline V gene (reference sequence). V lost 0 bases and J 3 bases, leaving 22 bases between the germline ends. CDR3 length: 18 amino acids. The CDR3 protein is CASSLVSSGAYGLYEQYF. The CDR3 DNA follows: TGTGCCAGCAGCTTGGTTTCCTCAGGGGCGTACGGCCTCTACGAGCAGTACTTC.

The V gene is TRBV28, the J gene TRBJ2-2; no reliable D call. The germline V gene has CDR1 MDHEN and CDR2 SYDVKM. Trimming stripped 3 bases from V and 6 bases from J, with 20 bases between. This CDR3 is built from 17 residues. CDR3 sequence reads: CASSFLTRGHPSGELFF. In DNA, the CDR3 is TGTGCCAGCAGTTTCTTAACTCGAGGCCACCCCTCCGGGGAGCTGTTTTTT.

This sequence joins TRBV20-1 and TRBJ1-2; D not certain. Between the trimmed V and J ends, which lost 2 bases and 6 bases, there was a span of 4 bases. CDR1 DFQATT and CDR2 SNEGSKA come from the germline V gene (reference sequence). This CDR3 contains 10 residues. The CDR3 region has the DNA TGCAGTGCTAGAACTGATGGCTACACCTTC. Its translation: CSARTDGYTF.

This clone was seen a few times. This chain links TRBV7-9 with TRBJ2-5, with unresolved D. The CDR3 is 13 amino acids. Germline values: CDR1 SEHNR, CDR2 FQNEAQ (reference sequence). Trimming pared 1 base from V and 5 bases from J, leaving 8 bases between. The CDR3 region is CASSLVSLETQYF. The DNA for the CDR3 is TGTGCCAGCAGCTTAGTTTCCTTGGAGACCCAGTACTTC.

A note on this clone: It is likely a read error, because the conserved phenylalanine at the end of the CDR3 is missing. No DNA is shown, since the ends of the CDR3 on it are uncertain; the CDR3 is the one TCRdb lists. V and J are TRBV3-1 (or the pseudogene TRBV3-2) and TRBJ2-7. 14 amino acids form the CDR3, both terminal residues included. CDR1 is LGHDT, CDR2 YNNKEL, per germline (reference sequence). CDR3 amino acids: CASSHATQGGTIKI.

The V call is TRBV4-2, the J call TRBJ2-7; TRBD1 aligns across 9 bases. Germline V CDR1 and CDR2: LGHNA, YNFKEQ. The J segment lost 2 bases and the V segment lost 1 base, leaving 3 bases of the junction unmatched. The CDR3 covers 15 residues. In DNA form, the CDR3 reads TGTGCCAGCAGCCAAGTTGGGACAGGGACCTACGAGCAGTACTTC. Its translation is CASSQVGTGTYEQYF.

The chain recombines TRBV15 with TRBJ2-2; 11 nucleotides agree with TRBD2. CDR3 length: 18 amino acids. Germline CDR1 LNHNV, CDR2 YYDKDF (reference sequence). V trimming: 1 base; J trimming: 3 bases; junction bases outside the gene matches: 7. CDR3 sequence (DNA): TGTGCCACCAGCAGAGGTAGCGGGAGGGGCAGGGACACCGGGGAGCTGTTTTTT. Translating gives CATSRGSGRGRDTGELFF.